This TCR beta chain originates from a study of cytomegalovirus exposure and HLA in healthy donors. PCR employed 60 Vbeta and 13 Jbeta primers. Here immunoSEQ multiplex PCR was the method, and the copy in TCRdb shows in-frame clones only, minus some. The sample records about 89,000 clones, 67% being singletons. The CDR3 loop spans 14 amino acids. The germline V and J ends were trimmed by 0 bases and 5 bases, with 7 bases remaining between them. Germline CDR1 reads SGHTA; CDR2 reads FQGTGA. This clone was recorded once. The TCR sequence derives from a man aged 25 to 45 in good health and CMV-seronegative. The source material was PBMCs. The chain carries TRBV7-3 and TRBJ2-2; D is possibly TRBD2 (6 bases). CDR3 sequence reads: CASSLTRETGELFF. CDR3 in DNA: TGTGCCAGCAGCTTAACGCGGGAAACCGGGGAGCTGTTTTTT.